The clone carrying this TCR beta chain was counted a few times. Its antigen remains unidentified. This CDR3 comprises 17 residues. Trimming at V came to 1 base and at J to 3 bases, leaving 11 bases not matched to a gene. Germline V lookup: CDR1 SEHNR, CDR2 FQNEAQ (reference sequence). The sample is drawn from a study of cytomegalovirus exposure and HLA in healthy donors. Findings and caveats of the study: The authors enumerated 150 to 200 TCR beta chains as linked to cytomegalovirus. Productive status was seen about 90% or about 30% of the time for most TCR beta V segments in an earlier analysis.

A multiplex PCR was run with 60 Vbeta primers and 13 Jbeta primers. Libraries were prepared by immunoSEQ multiplex PCR; TCRdb keeps only in-frame clonotypes and omits some of them. The sample comprises roughly 150,000 clones, roughly a tenth of which are singletons, and 1.8% rests with the top ten. The sample consisted of PBMCs. The origin of this receptor is a male donor in good health and CMV-seronegative. This chain uses TRBV7-9 with TRBJ1-1; TRBD1 agrees at 7 bases. The CDR3, as DNA: TGTGCCAGCAGCTTAGAAAGGGGACAGACCGGAGACACTGAAGCTTTCTTT. It specifies CASSLERGQTGDTEAFF. Full variable domain (remainder filled in from reference TRBV7-9 and TRBJ1-1): DTGVSQNPRHKITKRGQNVTFRCDPISEHNRLYWYRQTLGQGPEFLTYFQNEAQLEKSRLLSDRFSAERPKGSFSTLEIQRTEQGDSAMYLCASSLERGQTGDTEAFFGQGTRLTVV.